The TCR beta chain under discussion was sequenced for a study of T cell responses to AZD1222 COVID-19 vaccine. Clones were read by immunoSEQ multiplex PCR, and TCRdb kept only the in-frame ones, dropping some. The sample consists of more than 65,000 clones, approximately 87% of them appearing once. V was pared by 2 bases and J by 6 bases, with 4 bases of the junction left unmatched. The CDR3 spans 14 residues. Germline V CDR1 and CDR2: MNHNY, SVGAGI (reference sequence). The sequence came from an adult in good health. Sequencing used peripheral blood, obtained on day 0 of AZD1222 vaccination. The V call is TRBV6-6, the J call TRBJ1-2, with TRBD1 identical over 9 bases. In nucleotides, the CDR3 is TGTGCCAGCAGTTACACAGGGGGCGCCGATGGCTACACCTTC. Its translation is CASSYTGGADGYTF.